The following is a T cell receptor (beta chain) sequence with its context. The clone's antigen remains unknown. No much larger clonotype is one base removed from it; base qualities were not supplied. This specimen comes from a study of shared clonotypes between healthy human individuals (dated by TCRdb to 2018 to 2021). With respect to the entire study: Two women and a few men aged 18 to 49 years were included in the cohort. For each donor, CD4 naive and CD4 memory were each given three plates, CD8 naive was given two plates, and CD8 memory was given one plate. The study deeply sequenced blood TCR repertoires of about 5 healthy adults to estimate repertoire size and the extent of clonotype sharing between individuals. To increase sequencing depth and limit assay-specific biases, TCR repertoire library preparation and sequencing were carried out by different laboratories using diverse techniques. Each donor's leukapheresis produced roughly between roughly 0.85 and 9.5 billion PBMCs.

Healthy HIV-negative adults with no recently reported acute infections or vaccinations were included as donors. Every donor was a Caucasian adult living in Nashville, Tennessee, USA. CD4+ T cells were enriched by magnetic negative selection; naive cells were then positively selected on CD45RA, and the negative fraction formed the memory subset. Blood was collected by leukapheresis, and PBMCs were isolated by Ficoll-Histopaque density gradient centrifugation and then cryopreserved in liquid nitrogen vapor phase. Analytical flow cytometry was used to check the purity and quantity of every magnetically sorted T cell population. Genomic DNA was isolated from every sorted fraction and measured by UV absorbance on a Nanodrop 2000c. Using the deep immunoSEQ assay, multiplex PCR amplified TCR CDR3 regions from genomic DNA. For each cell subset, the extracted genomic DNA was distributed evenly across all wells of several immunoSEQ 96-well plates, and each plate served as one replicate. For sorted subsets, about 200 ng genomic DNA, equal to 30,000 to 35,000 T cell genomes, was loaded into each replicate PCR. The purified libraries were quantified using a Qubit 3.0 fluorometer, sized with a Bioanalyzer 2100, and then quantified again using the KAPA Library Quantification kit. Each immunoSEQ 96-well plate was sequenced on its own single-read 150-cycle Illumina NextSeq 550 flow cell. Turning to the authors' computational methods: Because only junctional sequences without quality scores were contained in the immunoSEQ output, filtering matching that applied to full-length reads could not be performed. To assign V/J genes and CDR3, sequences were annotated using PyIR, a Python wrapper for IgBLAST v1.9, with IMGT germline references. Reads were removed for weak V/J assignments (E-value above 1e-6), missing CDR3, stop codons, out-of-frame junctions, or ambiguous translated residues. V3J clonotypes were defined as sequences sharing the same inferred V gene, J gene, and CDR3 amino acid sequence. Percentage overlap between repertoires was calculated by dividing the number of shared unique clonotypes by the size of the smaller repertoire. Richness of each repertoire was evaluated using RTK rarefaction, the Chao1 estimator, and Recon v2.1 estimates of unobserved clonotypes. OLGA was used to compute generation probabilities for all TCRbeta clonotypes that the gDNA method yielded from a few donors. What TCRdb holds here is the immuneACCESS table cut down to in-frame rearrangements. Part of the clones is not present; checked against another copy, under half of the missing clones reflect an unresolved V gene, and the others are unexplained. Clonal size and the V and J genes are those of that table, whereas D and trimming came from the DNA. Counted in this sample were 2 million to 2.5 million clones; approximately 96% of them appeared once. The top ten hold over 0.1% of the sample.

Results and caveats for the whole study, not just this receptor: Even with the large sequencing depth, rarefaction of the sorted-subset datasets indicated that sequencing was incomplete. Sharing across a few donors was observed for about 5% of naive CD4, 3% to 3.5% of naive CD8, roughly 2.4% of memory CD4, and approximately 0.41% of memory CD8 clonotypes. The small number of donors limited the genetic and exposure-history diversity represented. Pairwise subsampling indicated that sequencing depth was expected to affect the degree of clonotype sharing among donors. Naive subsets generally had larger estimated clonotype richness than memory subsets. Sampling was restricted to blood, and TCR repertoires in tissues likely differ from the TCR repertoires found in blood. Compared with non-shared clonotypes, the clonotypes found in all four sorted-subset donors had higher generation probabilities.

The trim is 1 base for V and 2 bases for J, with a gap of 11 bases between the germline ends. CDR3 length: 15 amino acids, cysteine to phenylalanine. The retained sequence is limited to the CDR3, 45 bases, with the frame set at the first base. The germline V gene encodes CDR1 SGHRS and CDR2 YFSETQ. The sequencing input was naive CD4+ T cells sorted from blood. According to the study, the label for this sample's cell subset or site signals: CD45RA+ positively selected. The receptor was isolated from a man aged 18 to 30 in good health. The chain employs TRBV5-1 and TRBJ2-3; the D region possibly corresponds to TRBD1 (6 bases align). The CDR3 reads CASSLWGPNTDTQYF. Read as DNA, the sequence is TGCGCCAGCAGCTTGTGGGGGCCCAACACAGATACGCAGTATTTT.